A single sample gave rise to the 14 T cell receptor beta chains below, sequenced in a study of cytomegalovirus exposure and HLA in healthy donors. Both 60 Vbeta primers and 13 Jbeta primers went into the PCR. Profiling relied on immunoSEQ multiplex PCR, and the TCRdb table lists in-frame clones only, not all of them. The table shows a few hundred thousand clones, with approximately 80% occurring only once. The sequenced material came from PBMCs. The receptors shown here come from a girl aged 2 to 10 in good health and CMV-seronegative.

In this sample, this clone turned up a few times. The V call is TRBV7-9, the J call TRBJ2-5, with D possibly being TRBD2 (6 bases). This CDR3 has 14 residues. Germline loops: CDR1 SEHNR, CDR2 FQNEAQ (reference sequence). V was clipped by 5 bases and J by 5 bases, with 15 bases between them. The CDR3 DNA reads TGTGCCAGCAGCCACTGGGAGGTAACGGAGACCCAGTACTTC. Its protein product is CASSHWEVTETQYF.

V gene TRBV19 combines with J gene TRBJ2-6, with D maybe TRBD2 (6 bases). The V end lost 9 bases, the J end lost 0 bases, and 9 bases lay between the germline ends. This CDR3 spans 14 amino acids. Germline CDR1 reads LNHDA; CDR2 reads SQIVND (reference sequence). CDR3 loop: CASRAGSGANVLTF. The DNA of the CDR3 is TGTGCCAGCAGAGCGGGCTCTGGGGCCAACGTCCTGACTTTC.

This clone was counted a single time. The chain recombines TRBV19 with TRBJ1-5; D is perhaps TRBD1 (5 bases). The germline V gene encodes CDR1 LNHDA and CDR2 SQIVND (reference sequence). This CDR3 has 15 amino acids. V shed 5 bases and J shed 0 bases, with 11 bases lying between them. CDR3 DNA: TGTGCCAGTAGTGCGACAGAGTATAGCAATCAGCCCCAGCATTTT. Its protein is CASSATEYSNQPQHF.

The V call is TRBV29-1, the J call TRBJ1-2, with D possibly matching TRBD1 (6 bases). This CDR3 is built from 14 residues. Looked up from germline, CDR1 is SQVTM and CDR2 is ANQGSEA. The V gene lost 4 bases and the J gene lost 0 bases, with 12 bases spanning the gap. CDR3 loop: CSVATNRANYGYTF. CDR3 in DNA: TGCAGCGTTGCAACGAACAGGGCTAACTATGGCTACACCTTC.

V is TRBV10-3 and J is TRBJ2-7, with 7 nucleotides matching TRBD1. This CDR3 comprises 15 residues. From germline, CDR1 is ENHRY and CDR2 SYGVKD. J was trimmed by 2 bases and V by 2 bases; bases with no gene match: 6. The chain's CDR3 is CAISEPGTAPYEQYF. For the CDR3, the DNA is TGTGCCATCAGTGAGCCCGGGACAGCTCCCTACGAGCAGTACTTC.

The rearrangement links TRBV6-5 to TRBJ1-1, with 8 bases that match TRBD1. Germline loops: CDR1 MNHEY, CDR2 SVGAGI. This CDR3 contains 13 residues. V shed 5 bases, J shed 11 bases, and the junction held 10 bases outside the gene matches. The CDR3 loop reads CASSARTGRGAFF. CDR3 in DNA: TGTGCCAGCAGTGCCCGGACAGGGCGGGGCGCTTTCTTT.

The CDR3 coding sequence is TGCGCCAGCAGCGAGCAGGGTACGGATGGCTACACCTTC. Its protein is CASSEQGTDGYTF. J is TRBJ1-2 and V is TRBV5-1, with D possibly TRBD1 on 5 matching bases. CDR3 length equals 13 residues. The germline CDR1 and CDR2 sequences are SGHRS and YFSETQ. V dropped 4 bases and J dropped 6 bases, with 13 bases sitting between them.

This clone is a singleton in its sample. The V call is TRBV12-5, the J call TRBJ1-5, with no clear D. V was cut by 0 bases and J by 4 bases, with 16 bases left in between. This CDR3 contains 17 residues. From germline, CDR1 is LGHNT and CDR2 FRNRAP. The CDR3 DNA sequence: TGTGCTAGTGGTTTGGTAGTTATCGGCAGCGGGAATCAGCCCCAGCATTTT. Translated, it gives CASGLVVIGSGNQPQHF.

The CDR3 protein is CAWKTLAGEGEQYF. The CDR3 DNA reads as TGTGCCTGGAAAACCTTAGCGGGAGAGGGTGAGCAGTACTTC. The rearrangement links TRBV30 to TRBJ2-7; 9 nucleotides match TRBD2. There are 14 residues in the CDR3. Germline lookup yields CDR1 GTSNPN and CDR2 SVGIG (reference sequence). V lost 4 bases to trimming and J lost 7 bases; unmatched junction nucleotides: 11.

The chain employs TRBV7-9 and TRBJ2-5; 8 nucleotides match TRBD2. J gave up 4 bases and V 7 bases, and 8 bases lay outside the gene matches. Germline CDR1 and CDR2: SEHNR and FQNEAQ (reference sequence). This CDR3 has 14 amino acids. The CDR3 sequence: CASTLPGGVETQYF. The CDR3 DNA is TGTGCCAGCACCCTCCCCGGGGGGGTAGAGACCCAGTACTTC.

The chain uses TRBV29-1 and TRBJ2-5; TRBD1 matches at 8 bases. The better agreement between TRBJ2-7 and the DNA end casts doubt on the J call. Germline loops: CDR1 SQVTM, CDR2 ANQGSEA. The CDR3 is 12 amino acids. The CDR3: CSVRTGYGEQYF. As DNA, the CDR3 is TGCAGCGTAAGGACAGGGTATGGCGAGCAGTACTTC.

The chain has TRBV11-3 and TRBJ2-1, with D perhaps TRBD2 (5 bases). CDR3 size: 14 residues. Trimming removed 5 bases from V and 5 bases from J, with 13 bases in between. Germline CDR1 SGHNT, CDR2 YENEEA. CDR3: CASSLQWRDNEQFF. DNA of the CDR3: TGTGCCAGCAGCCTGCAATGGCGGGACAATGAGCAGTTCTTC.

The chain has TRBV11-2 and TRBJ1-2, with a tentative D call TRBD1 (6 bases). The CDR3 length is 14 residues. Germline V gives CDR1 SGHAT, CDR2 FQNNGV. V lost 5 bases to trimming and J lost 2 bases, with 12 bases between them. CDR3 protein: CASSPGQLNYGYTF. The CDR3 DNA sequence: TGTGCCAGCAGCCCCGGACAGCTGAACTATGGCTACACCTTC.

V is TRBV6-7 and J is TRBJ1-2; weak D call: TRBD1 (5 bases). TRBV6-7 carries the ORF label, with uncertain function. The CDR3 consists of 12 residues. Deletions cut 8 bases from V and 5 bases from J, with 12 bases between. CDR3 protein: CASGHRQYGYTF. For the CDR3, the DNA is TGTGCCAGCGGCCACAGGCAATATGGCTACACCTTC.